Listed below are T cell receptor beta chains from one sample, sequenced in a study of regulatory T cells in long-lasting Graves disease. TCRdb re-called the multiplex PCR reads with MiXCR, one entry per CDR3 protein. The sample has 390,000 or so distinct CDR3 sequences; about an eighth are singletons. These data are also associated with another study on T cells in Graves' hyperthyroidism and ophthalmopathy.

The sample was peripheral blood mononuclear cells (PBMCs), taken at new diagnosis, from a patient treated with antithyroid drugs. These TCRs come from a woman under 30 with Graves disease. Each CDR3 is given with its conserved first and last residue. Fields, in order: J gene, V gene, CDR3 protein.

>TRBJ1-1|TRBV4-3
CASSPQTGGNTEAFF
>TRBJ1-3|TRBV6-2/TRBV6-3
CASSVEESSGNTIYF
>TRBJ2-1|TRBV5-4
CASSLAGFGGLEQFF
>TRBJ1-6|TRBV5-1
CASSAGLFNSPLHF
>TRBJ1-1|TRBV19
CASTPVIGAARRDTEAFF
>TRBJ1-5|TRBV4-3
CASSQDWSAREGNQPQHF
>TRBJ2-5|TRBV7-9
CASSFSGNEETQYF
>TRBJ2-3|TRBV12-3/TRBV12-4
CASIMGDTQYF
>TRBJ2-5|TRBV20-1
CSAISSAPETQYF
>TRBJ1-1|TRBV7-9
CASTFPGQGINTEAFF
>TRBJ1-1|TRBV6-5
CASSFSRDGSAGEAFF
>TRBJ1-1|TRBV24-1
CATSDETGVAEAFF
>TRBJ2-2|TRBV2
CASSNREWNTGELFF
>TRBJ2-4|TRBV10-3
CAISDDVKNIQYF
>TRBJ2-2|TRBV5-1
CASSLPSTGELFF
>TRBJ2-1|TRBV20-1
CSAPRQVLAGGVGEQFF
>TRBJ1-1|TRBV20-1
CSGFKGRRTEAFF
>TRBJ2-1|TRBV5-1
CASSHNPGDRGYNEQFF
>TRBJ2-3|TRBV28
CASSFVWGGTDTQYF
>TRBJ2-5|TRBV3-1
CASSQPGTALRGTQYF
>TRBJ1-5|TRBV5-8
CASSLVLTISNQPQHF
>TRBJ1-2|TRBV5-1
CASSLGWGDGYTF
>TRBJ2-1|TRBV12-3/TRBV12-4
CASSLGQGAWSEQFF
>TRBJ1-4|TRBV7-6
CASSSGGGKLFF
>TRBJ2-1|TRBV7-6
CASSPGGPQEQFF
>TRBJ2-3|TRBV20-1
CSAGGPTDTQYF
>TRBJ1-1|TRBV6-2/TRBV6-3
CASRMTARWAEAFF
>TRBJ2-1|TRBV27
CASAGGNERFF
>TRBJ1-2|TRBV15
CATSIETGAYTF
>TRBJ2-7|TRBV5-1
CASSWTSGSYEQYF
>TRBJ2-7|TRBV12-3/TRBV12-4
CASRSGTATYEQYF
>TRBJ1-1|TRBV14
CASSQLKATEAFF
>TRBJ2-1|TRBV18
CASSPPVTTNEQFF
>TRBJ1-1|TRBV5-1
CASSGTGLVNTEAFF
>TRBJ2-1|TRBV12-3/TRBV12-4
CASRGSSYNEQFF
>TRBJ1-5|TRBV19
CASRVFARSQPQHF
>TRBJ1-1|TRBV3-1
CASSFRQGTEAFF
>TRBJ1-2|TRBV29-1
CSVEDWTGTDYGYTF
>TRBJ1-1|TRBV5-1
CASSLSREGTEAFF
>TRBJ2-7|TRBV28
CASIAWGRAYEQYF
>TRBJ2-5|TRBV4-2
CASSQGLRLAEGETQYF
>TRBJ2-5|TRBV5-1
CASRRGPQETQYF
>TRBJ2-1|TRBV15
CATSRDNRLAGVGEQFF
>TRBJ2-5|TRBV20-1
CSAANFRGYETQYF
>TRBJ1-2|TRBV7-8
CASSPTGTANFNYGYTF
>TRBJ1-1|TRBV6-1
CASTQGAMNTEASF
>TRBJ2-1|TRBV15
CATSRDRAYNEQFF
>TRBJ1-1|TRBV20-1
CSAFDRGFNTEAFF
>TRBJ1-1|TRBV7-6
CASSLESGSNTEAFF
>TRBJ1-1|TRBV18
CASSLGRARTEAFF
>TRBJ1-1|TRBV6-1
CASILTLNTEAFF
>TRBJ1-1|TRBV4-1
CASRGQWETNMNTEAFF
>TRBJ2-1|TRBV20-1
CSASGVRDPYNEQFF